This is a list of T cell receptor beta chains from one sample in a study of T-cell reconstitution after alpha-beta-depleted transplantation in children. Via MiXCR, TCRdb re-called the PCR reads, giving one row per CDR3 protein. This sample has about 400,000 distinct CDR3 sequences, with about an eighth found just once. Specimen: PBMCs, collected from the stem cell graft. Every receptor here comes from a human donor who donated a stem cell graft to a child with Fanconi anemia. The CDR3 runs from the conserved cysteine through the conserved F or W. The D gene is left open where the match is weak. Size values are once, few and many counts, or a class for expanded clones, and some rows have none.

V gene	J gene	D gene	clone size	CDR3 protein	CDR3 DNA
TRBV12-5	TRBJ1-2	NA	NA	CASSTPRNYGYTF	TGTGCTAGTTCGACACCTAGGAACTATGGCTACACCTTC
TRBV7-2	TRBJ2-7	NA	few	CASSRAEDYEQYF	TGTGCCAGCAGCCGAGCCGAGGACTACGAGCAGTACTTC
TRBV30	TRBJ2-7	NA	few	CAWAPGDYEQYF	TGTGCCTGGGCTCCGGGGGACTACGAGCAGTACTTC
TRBV7-2	TRBJ1-2	NA	NA	CASSKRQVINYGYTF	TGTGCCAGCAGCAAAAGACAGGTCATTAACTATGGCTACACCTTC
TRBV6-5	TRBJ1-2	NA	few	CASSRTRADGYTF	TGTGCCAGCAGCAGGACGAGGGCGGATGGCTACACCTTC
TRBV19	TRBJ1-1	NA	NA	CASSIRLSPNTEAFF	TGTGCCAGTAGTATCCGTCTGAGTCCGAACACTGAAGCTTTCTTT
TRBV5-1	TRBJ1-4	NA	NA	CASSLLGAVGEKLFF	TGCGCCAGCAGCTTGCTTGGGGCCGTGGGGGAAAAACTGTTTTTT
TRBV13	TRBJ1-2	NA	many	CASSLLTGIYTF	TGTGCCAGCAGCCTGCTGACGGGGATCTACACCTTC
TRBV11-2	TRBJ1-1	NA	many	CASNFLDTEAFF	TGTGCCAGCAACTTTTTGGACACTGAAGCTTTCTTT
TRBV5-6	TRBJ2-2	NA	few	CASSLEGFYTGELFF	TGTGCCAGCAGCTTAGAGGGGTTCTACACCGGGGAGCTGTTTTTT
TRBV6-5	TRBJ1-6	NA	NA	CASSYSAVTNSPLHF	TGTGCCAGCAGTTACTCCGCGGTTACCAATTCACCCCTCCACTTT
TRBV2	TRBJ1-2	TRBD1	many	CANTDRDDYGYTF	TGTGCCAACACAGACAGGGATGACTATGGCTACACCTTC
TRBV2	TRBJ2-5	TRBD1	many	CASSETGGVETQYF	TGTGCCAGCAGTGAAACAGGGGGCGTGGAGACCCAGTACTTC
TRBV12-3/TRBV12-4	TRBJ1-5	NA	many	CASSFTENQPQHF	TGTGCCAGCAGTTTCACGGAAAATCAGCCCCAGCATTTT
TRBV20-1	TRBJ2-2	NA	NA	CSARSRGGAGELFF	TGCAGTGCTAGATCTCGGGGTGGGGCCGGGGAGCTGTTTTTT
TRBV5-1	TRBJ2-3	TRBD2	few	CASSLGVTSGEDTQYF	TGCGCCAGCAGCTTGGGGGTGACTAGCGGGGAAGATACGCAGTATTTT
TRBV6-2/TRBV6-3	TRBJ1-6	NA	NA	CASKSGTESSPLHF	TGTGCCAGCAAGTCCGGGACGGAGTCTTCACCCCTCCACTTT
TRBV11-2	TRBJ1-5	NA	NA	CASSNSGPQHF	TGTGCCAGCAGCAATTCCGGGCCCCAGCATTTT
TRBV29-1	TRBJ2-1	NA	few	CSAAGQRTYNEQFF	TGCAGCGCTGCGGGACAGCGGACCTACAATGAGCAGTTCTTC
TRBV7-9	TRBJ2-7	TRBD1	NA	CASSLASGQGAYEQYF	TGTGCCAGCAGCTTAGCATCTGGACAGGGGGCCTACGAGCAGTACTTC
TRBV12-3/TRBV12-4	TRBJ1-4	NA	NA	CASRPHNEKLFF	TGTGCCAGCAGGCCCCATAATGAAAAACTGTTTTTT
TRBV14	TRBJ2-1	NA	few	CASSQEVGLPYNEQFF	TGTGCCAGCAGCCAAGAAGTGGGGCTACCCTACAATGAGCAGTTCTTC
TRBV4-3	TRBJ2-3	NA	many	CASSQEGVLDTQYF	TGCGCCAGCAGCCAAGAGGGGGTATTAGATACGCAGTATTTT